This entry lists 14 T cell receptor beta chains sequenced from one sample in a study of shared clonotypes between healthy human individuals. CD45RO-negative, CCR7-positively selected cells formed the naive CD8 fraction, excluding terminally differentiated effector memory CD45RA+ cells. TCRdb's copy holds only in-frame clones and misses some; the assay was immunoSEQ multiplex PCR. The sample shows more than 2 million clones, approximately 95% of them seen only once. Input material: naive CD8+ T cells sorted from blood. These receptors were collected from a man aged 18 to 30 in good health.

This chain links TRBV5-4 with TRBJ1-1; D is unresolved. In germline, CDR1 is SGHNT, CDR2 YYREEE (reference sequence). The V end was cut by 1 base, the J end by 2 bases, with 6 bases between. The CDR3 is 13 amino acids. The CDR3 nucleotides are TGTGCCAGCAGCTTGTTTGCCAACACTGAAGCTTTCTTT. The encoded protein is CASSLFANTEAFF.

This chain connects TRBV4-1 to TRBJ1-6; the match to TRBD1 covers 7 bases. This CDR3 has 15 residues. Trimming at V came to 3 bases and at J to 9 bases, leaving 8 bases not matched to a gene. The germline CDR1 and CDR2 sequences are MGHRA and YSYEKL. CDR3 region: CASSHATGLGSPLHF. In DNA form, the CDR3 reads TGCGCCAGCAGCCATGCGACAGGGTTAGGTTCACCCCTCCACTTT.

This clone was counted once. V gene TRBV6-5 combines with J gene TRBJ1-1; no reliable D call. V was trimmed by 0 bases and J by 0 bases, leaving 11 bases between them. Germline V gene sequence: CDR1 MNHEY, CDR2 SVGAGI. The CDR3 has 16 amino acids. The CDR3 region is CASSYSVPKMNTEAFF. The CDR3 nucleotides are TGTGCCAGCAGTTACTCTGTTCCAAAAATGAACACTGAAGCTTTCTTT.

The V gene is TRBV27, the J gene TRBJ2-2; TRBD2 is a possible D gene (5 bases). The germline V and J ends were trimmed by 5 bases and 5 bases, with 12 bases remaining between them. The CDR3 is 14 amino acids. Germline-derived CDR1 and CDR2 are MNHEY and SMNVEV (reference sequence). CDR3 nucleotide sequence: TGTGCCAGCAGTCCCGGACTGATGACCGGGGAGCTGTTTTTT. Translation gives CASSPGLMTGELFF.

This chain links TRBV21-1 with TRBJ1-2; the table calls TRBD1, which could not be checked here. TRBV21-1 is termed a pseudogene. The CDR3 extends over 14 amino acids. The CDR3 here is CASTFLRGLHGYTF. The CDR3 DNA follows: TGTGCCAGCACCTTCCTCAGGGGTCTTCATGGCTACACCTTC.

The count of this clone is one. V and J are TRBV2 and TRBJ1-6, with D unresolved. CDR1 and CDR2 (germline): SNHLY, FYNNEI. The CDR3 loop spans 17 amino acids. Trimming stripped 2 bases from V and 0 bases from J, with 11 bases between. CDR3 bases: TGTGCCAGCAGTGAAAAGCACCCCAGCTCCTATAATTCACCCCTCCACTTT. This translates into CASSEKHPSSYNSPLHF.

CDR3 sequence reads: CASSTPWGEGYTF. The CDR3 DNA sequence: TGTGCCAGCAGTACTCCGTGGGGGGAGGGCTACACCTTC. V is TRBV5-4 and J is TRBJ1-2; TRBD1 might be the D (5 bases). The V gene lost 5 bases and the J gene lost 8 bases, with 16 bases spanning the gap. This CDR3 comprises 13 residues. CDR1 is SGHNT and CDR2 is YYREEE in the germline V gene (reference sequence).

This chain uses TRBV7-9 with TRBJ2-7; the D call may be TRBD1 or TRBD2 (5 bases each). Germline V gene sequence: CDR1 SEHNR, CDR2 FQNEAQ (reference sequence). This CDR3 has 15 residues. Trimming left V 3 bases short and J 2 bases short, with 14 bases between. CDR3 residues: CASSLGPSLAYEQYF. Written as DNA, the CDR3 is TGTGCCAGCAGCTTGGGACCGAGTCTTGCCTACGAGCAGTACTTC.

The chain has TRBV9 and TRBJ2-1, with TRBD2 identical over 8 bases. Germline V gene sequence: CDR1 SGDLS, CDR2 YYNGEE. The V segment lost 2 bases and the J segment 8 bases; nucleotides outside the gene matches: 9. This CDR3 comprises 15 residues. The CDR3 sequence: CASSVYSGSTDEQFF. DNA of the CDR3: TGTGCCAGCAGCGTTTACAGCGGGAGTACGGATGAGCAGTTCTTC.

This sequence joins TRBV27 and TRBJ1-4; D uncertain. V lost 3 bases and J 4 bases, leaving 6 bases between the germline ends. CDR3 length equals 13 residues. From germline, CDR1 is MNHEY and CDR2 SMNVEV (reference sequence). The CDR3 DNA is TGTGCCAGCAGTTTCCTAGGTAATGAAAAACTGTTTTTT. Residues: CASSFLGNEKLFF.

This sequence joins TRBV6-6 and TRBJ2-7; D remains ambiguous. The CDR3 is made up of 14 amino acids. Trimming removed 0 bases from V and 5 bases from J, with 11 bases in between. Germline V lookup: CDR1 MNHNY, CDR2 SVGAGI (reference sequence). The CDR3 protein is CASSYSVFGDEQYF. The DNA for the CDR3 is TGTGCCAGCAGTTACTCTGTCTTTGGGGACGAGCAGTACTTC.

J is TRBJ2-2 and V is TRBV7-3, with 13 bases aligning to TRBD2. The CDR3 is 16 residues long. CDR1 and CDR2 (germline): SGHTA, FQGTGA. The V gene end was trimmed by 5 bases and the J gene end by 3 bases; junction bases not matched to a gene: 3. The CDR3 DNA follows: TGTGCCAGCAGCGCGACTAGCGGGGGGTACACCGGGGAGCTGTTTTTT. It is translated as CASSATSGGYTGELFF.

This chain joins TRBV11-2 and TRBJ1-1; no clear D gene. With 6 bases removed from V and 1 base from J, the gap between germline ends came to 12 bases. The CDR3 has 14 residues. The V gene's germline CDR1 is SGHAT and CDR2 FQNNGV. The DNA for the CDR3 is TGTGCCAGCAGGGGAACAGTGCCGAACACTGAAGCTTTCTTT. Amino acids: CASRGTVPNTEAFF.

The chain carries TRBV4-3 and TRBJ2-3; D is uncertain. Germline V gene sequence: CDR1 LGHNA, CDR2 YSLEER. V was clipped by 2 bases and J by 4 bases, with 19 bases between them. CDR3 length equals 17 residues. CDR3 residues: CASSQYNGPSTPDTQYF. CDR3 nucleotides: TGCGCCAGCAGCCAATATAATGGACCCTCCACTCCAGATACGCAGTATTTT.